The 7 T cell receptor beta chains in this list originate from one sample, sequenced in a study of prognosis after radiotherapy for stage I lung cancer. The genomic DNA TCR beta CDR3 region underwent two rounds of multiplex PCR. Individual primers that were specific to each TRBV and TRBJ gene served in first-round PCR. One entry per CDR3 protein, called by TCRdb with MiXCR from the multiplex PCR reads. Of more than 10,000 distinct CDR3 sequences in the sample, approximately 36% were seen once. The specimen comprised PBMCs, sampled before or after stereotactic body radiation therapy (not recorded which). These receptors came from a donor of 50 years or more with non-small cell lung cancer.

This clonotype occurred many times. This chain connects TRBV29-1 to TRBJ2-2, with 10 bases that match TRBD1. Germline-derived CDR1 and CDR2 are SQVTM and ANQGSEA. V was clipped by 5 bases and J by 5 bases; unmatched bases: 5. The CDR3 sequence is 14 residues long. CDR3 DNA sequence: TGCAGCGTTCAAGGGACAGGGGAGACCGGGGAGCTGTTTTTT. Translated: CSVQGTGETGELFF.

This clonotype was detected ten times or more. The chain couples TRBV6-5 to TRBJ2-5; 9 nucleotides agree with TRBD2. Germline V gene data show CDR1 as MNHEY and CDR2 as SVGAGI. Losses at the gene ends were 0 bases for V and 12 bases for J; bases not matched to a gene: 11. This CDR3 spans 15 amino acids. The CDR3 region has the DNA TGTGCCAGCAGTTACTCGAGGTTAGCGGGGGCCCATGAGTACTTC. This translates into CASSYSRLAGAHEYF.

This clonotype was picked up one time. A far larger clone differs by one base, so this is likely a read error. V is TRBV7-8 and J is TRBJ2-1, with a tentative D call TRBD2 (6 bases). Germline CDR1 is SGHVS and CDR2 is FQNEAQ. This CDR3 is built from 15 residues. DNA of the CDR3: TGTGCCAGCAGCCTCCTAGCGAGACAGAACAATGAGCAGCTCTTC. It is translated as CASSLLARQNNEQLF.

Concerning this clonotype itself: One base separates it from a far larger clone, so it is likely a read error. V usage is TRBV6-4 and J usage is TRBJ2-5; 9 bases map to TRBD2. There are 14 residues in the CDR3. Germline CDR1 reads MRHNA; CDR2 reads SNTAGT. The junction had 4 bases not matched to a gene; V was cut back by 6 bases and J by 2 bases. The CDR3 nucleotides are TGTGCCAGCAGGACTAGCGGATCGCAAGAGACCCAGTACTTC. Translated: CASRTSGSQETQYF.

Comment on this clonotype: Given a far larger clone just one base away, this is likely a sequencing read error. The rearrangement joins TRBV12-3 or TRBV12-4 to TRBJ1-6; no clear D. Trimming stripped 4 bases from V and 1 base from J, with 14 bases between. CDR3 length equals 17 residues. The CDR3 loop is CASSYLHPRSYNSPLHF. CDR3 in DNA: TGTGCCAGCAGTTATTTACACCCGAGATCCTATAATTCACCCCTCCACTTT.

As to this clonotype: A far larger clone is one nucleotide away, so this likely arose from a read error. J is TRBJ2-1 and V is TRBV6-9; the D gene is possibly TRBD2 (5 bases). CDR3 length: 17 amino acids. Germline V gene data show CDR1 as MNHGY and CDR2 as SVAAGI. CDR3 nucleotides: TGTGCCAGCAGTTACTCAGGTTCTATCGGGATCTACAATGAGCAGTCCTTC. Translated, it gives CASSYSGSIGIYNEQSF.

The genes are TRBV5-1 and TRBJ2-5; D unresolved. In germline, CDR1 is SGHRS, CDR2 YFSETQ. V dropped 0 bases and J dropped 1 base, with 10 bases sitting between them. The CDR3 sequence is 15 residues long. The CDR3 DNA sequence: TGCGCCAGCAGCTTGGAGCACGCAGGCCAAGAGACCCAGTACTTC. Its translation: CASSLEHAGQETQYF.